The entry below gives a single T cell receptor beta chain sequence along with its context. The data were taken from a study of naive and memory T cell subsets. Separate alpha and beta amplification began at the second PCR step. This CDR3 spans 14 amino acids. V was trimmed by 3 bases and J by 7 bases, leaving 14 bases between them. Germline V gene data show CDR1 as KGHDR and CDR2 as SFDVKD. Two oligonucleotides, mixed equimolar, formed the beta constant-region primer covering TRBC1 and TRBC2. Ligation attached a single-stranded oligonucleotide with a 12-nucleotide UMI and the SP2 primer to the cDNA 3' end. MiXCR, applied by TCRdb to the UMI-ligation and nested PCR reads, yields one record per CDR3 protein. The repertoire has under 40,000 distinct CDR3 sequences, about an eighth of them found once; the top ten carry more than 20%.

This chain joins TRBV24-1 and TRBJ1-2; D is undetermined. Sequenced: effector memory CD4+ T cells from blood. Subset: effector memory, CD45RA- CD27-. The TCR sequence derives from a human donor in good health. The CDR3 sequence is CATSDQPGDSGYTF. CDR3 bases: TGTGCCACCAGTGATCAACCGGGAGACTCTGGCTACACCTTC.